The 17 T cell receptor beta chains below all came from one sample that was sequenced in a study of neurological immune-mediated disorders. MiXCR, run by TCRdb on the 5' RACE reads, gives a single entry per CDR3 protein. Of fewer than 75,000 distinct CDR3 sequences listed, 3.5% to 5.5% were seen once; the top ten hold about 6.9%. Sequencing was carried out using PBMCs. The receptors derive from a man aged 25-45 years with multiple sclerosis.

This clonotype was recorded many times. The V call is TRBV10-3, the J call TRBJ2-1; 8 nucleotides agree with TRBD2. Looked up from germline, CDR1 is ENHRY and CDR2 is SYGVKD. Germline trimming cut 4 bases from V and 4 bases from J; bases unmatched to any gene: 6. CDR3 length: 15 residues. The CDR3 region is CAISAQRGLYNEQFF. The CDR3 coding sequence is TGTGCCATCAGTGCCCAGCGGGGGTTATACAATGAGCAGTTCTTC.

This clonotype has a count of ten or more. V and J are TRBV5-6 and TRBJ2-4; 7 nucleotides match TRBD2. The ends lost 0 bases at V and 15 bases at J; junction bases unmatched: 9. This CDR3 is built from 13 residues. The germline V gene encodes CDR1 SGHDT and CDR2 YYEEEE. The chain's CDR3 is CASSLGQGGNLYF. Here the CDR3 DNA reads TGTGCCAGCAGCTTGGGGCAGGGAGGGAATTTGTACTTC.

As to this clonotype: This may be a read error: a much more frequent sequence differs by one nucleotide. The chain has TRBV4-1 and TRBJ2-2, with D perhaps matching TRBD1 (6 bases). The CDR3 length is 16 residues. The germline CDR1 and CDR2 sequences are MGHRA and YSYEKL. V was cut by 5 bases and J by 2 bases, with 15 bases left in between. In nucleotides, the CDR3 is TGCGCCAGCAGCAAAGGCAGGGGATACAACACCGGGGAGCTGTTTTTT. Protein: CASSKGRGYNTGELFF.

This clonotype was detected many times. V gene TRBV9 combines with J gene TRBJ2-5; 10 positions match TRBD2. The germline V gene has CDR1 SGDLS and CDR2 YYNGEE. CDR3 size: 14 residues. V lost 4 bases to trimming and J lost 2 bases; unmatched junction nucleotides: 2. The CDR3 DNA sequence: TGTGCCAGCAGCTTTAGCGGGGGGCAAGAGACCCAGTACTTC. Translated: CASSFSGGQETQYF. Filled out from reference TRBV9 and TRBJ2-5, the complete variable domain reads DSGVTQTPKHLITATGQRVTLRCSPRSGDLSVYWYQQSLDQGLQFLIQYYNGEERAKGNILERFSAQQFPDLHSELNLSSLELGDSALYFCASSFSGGQETQYFGPGTRLLVL.

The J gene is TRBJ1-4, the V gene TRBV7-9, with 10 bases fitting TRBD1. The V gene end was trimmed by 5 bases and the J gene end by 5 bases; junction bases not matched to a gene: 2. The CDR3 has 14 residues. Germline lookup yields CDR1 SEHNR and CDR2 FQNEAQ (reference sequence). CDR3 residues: CASSQGQGNEKLFF. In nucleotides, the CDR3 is TGTGCCAGCAGCCAGGGACAGGGGAATGAAAAACTGTTTTTT.

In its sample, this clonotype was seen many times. CDR3 residues: CSVDALAGRDEQFF. The DNA of the CDR3 is TGCAGCGTTGATGCCCTAGCGGGGAGGGATGAGCAGTTCTTC. The chain couples TRBV29-1 to TRBJ2-1, with 9 bases fitting TRBD2. V shed 3 bases, J shed 8 bases, and the junction held 8 bases outside the gene matches. CDR3 length equals 14 residues. Looked up from germline, CDR1 is SQVTM and CDR2 is ANQGSEA.

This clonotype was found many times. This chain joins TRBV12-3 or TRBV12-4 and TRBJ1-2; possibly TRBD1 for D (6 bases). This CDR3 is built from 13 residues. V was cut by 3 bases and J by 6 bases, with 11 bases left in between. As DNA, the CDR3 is TGTGCCAGCAGTTTTACAGGGACCCATGGCTACACCTTC. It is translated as CASSFTGTHGYTF.

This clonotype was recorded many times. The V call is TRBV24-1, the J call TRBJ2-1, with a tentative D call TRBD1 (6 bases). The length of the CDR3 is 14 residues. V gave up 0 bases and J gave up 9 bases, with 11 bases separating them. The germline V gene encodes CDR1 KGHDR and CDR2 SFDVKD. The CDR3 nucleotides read TGTGCCACCAGTGATTTGGGAAGGGGGTTTGAGCAGTTCTTC. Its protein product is CATSDLGRGFEQFF.

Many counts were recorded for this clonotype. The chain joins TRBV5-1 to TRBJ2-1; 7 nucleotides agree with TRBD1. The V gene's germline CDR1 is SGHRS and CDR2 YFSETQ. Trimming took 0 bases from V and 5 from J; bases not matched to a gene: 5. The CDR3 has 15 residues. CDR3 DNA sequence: TGCGCCAGCAGCTTGGAGGGGGCAAGTGACAATGAGCAGTTCTTC. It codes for CASSLEGASDNEQFF.

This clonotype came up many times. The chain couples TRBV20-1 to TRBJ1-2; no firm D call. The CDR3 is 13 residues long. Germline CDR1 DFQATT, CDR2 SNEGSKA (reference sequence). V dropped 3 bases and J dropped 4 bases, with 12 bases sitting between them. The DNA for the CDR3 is TGCAGTGCTAGTTCTGCAGAAATCTATGGCTACACCTTC. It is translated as CSASSAEIYGYTF.

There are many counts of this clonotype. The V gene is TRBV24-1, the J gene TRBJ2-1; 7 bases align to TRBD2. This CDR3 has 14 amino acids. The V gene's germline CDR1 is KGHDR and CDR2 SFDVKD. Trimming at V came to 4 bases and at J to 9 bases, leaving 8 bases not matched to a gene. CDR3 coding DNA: TGTGCCACCAGTGAGCGGACTAGAGAACGTGAGCAGTTCTTC. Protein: CATSERTREREQFF.

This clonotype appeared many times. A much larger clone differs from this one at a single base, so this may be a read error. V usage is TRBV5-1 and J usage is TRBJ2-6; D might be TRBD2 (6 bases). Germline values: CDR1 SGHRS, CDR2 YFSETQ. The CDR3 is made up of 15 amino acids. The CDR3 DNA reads TGCGCCAGCAGCAGTACACGGGACTCGGCCAAAGTCCTGACTTTC. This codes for CASSSTRDSAKVLTF. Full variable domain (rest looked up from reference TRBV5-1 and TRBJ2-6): KAGVTQTPRYLIKTRGQQVTLSCSPISGHRSVSWYQQTPGQGLQFLFEYFSETQRNKGNFPGRFSGRQFSNSRSEMNVSTLELGDSALYLCASSSTRDSAKVLTFGAGSRLTVL.

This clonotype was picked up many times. CDR3 residues: CASSQVTAAYNEQFF. CDR3 DNA sequence: TGCGCCAGCAGCCAAGTTACCGCGGCCTACAATGAGCAGTTCTTC. This rearrangement joins TRBV4-1 to TRBJ2-1; D is ambiguous. V gave up 1 base and J gave up 2 bases, with 9 bases separating them. Germline assignment: CDR1 MGHRA and CDR2 YSYEKL. The CDR3 spans 15 residues.

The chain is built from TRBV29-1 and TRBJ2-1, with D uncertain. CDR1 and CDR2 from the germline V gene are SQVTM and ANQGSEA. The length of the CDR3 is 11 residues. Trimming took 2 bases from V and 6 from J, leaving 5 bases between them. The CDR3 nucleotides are TGCAGCGTTGAATTCCGCAATGAGCAGTTCTTC. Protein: CSVEFRNEQFF.

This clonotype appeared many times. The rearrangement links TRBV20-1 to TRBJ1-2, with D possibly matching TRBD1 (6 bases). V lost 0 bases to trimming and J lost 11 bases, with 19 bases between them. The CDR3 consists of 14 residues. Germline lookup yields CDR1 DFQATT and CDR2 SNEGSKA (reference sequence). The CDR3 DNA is TGCAGTGCTAGAGATAGCCGTCAGGGGCAAAGTTACACCTTC. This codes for CSARDSRQGQSYTF.

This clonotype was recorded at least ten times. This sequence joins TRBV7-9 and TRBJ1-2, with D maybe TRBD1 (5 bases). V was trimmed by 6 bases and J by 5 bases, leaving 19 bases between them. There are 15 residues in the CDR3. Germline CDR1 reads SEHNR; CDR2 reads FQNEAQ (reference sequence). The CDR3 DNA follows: TGTGCCAGCAGGATCGAAACTTCAGGGTCTTATGGCTACACCTTC. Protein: CASRIETSGSYGYTF. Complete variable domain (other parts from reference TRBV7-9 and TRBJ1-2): DTGVSQNPRHKITKRGQNVTFRCDPISEHNRLYWYRQTLGQGPEFLTYFQNEAQLEKSRLLSDRFSAERPKGSFSTLEIQRTEQGDSAMYLCASRIETSGSYGYTFGSGTRLTVV.

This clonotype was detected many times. CDR3 nucleotide sequence: TGCGCCAGCAGCTTGGTGGGGACTAATGAAAAACTGTTTTTT. Amino acids: CASSLVGTNEKLFF. V gene TRBV5-1 combines with J gene TRBJ1-4, with unresolved D. V lost 0 bases, J lost 2 bases, and 5 bases lay in between. This CDR3 has 14 amino acids. Germline CDR1 SGHRS, CDR2 YFSETQ.